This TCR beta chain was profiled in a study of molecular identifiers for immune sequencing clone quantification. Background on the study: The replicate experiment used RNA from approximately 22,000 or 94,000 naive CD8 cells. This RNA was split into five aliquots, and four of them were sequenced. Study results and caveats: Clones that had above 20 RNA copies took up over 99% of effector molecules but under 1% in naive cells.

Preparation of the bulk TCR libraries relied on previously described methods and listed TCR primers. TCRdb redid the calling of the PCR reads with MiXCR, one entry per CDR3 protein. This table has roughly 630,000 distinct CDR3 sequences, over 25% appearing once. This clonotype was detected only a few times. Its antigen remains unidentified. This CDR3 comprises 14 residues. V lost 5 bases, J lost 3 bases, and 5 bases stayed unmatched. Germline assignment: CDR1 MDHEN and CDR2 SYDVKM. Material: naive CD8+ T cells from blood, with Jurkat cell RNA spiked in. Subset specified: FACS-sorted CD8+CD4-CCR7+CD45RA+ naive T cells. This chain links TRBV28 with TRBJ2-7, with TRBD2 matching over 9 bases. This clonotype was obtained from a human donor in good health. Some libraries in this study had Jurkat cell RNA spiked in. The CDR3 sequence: CASSRGLAVYEQYF. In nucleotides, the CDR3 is TGTGCCAGCAGTCGGGGACTAGCCGTCTACGAGCAGTACTTC.